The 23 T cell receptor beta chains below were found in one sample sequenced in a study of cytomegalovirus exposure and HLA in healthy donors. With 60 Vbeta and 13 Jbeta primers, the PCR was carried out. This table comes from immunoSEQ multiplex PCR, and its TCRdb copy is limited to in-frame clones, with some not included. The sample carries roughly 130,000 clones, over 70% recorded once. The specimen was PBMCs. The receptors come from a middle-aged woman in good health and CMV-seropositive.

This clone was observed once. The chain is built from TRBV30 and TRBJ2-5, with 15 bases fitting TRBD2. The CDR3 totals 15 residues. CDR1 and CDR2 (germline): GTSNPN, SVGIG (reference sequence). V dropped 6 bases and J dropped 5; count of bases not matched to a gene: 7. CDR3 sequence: CACHGLAGGPETQYF. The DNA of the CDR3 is TGTGCCTGCCACGGACTAGCGGGAGGGCCCGAGACCCAGTACTTC.

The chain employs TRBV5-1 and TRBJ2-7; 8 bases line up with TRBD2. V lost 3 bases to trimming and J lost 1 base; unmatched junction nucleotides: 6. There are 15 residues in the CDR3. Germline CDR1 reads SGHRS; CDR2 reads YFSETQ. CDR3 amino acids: CASSYTTGGSYEQYF. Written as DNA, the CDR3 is TGCGCCAGCAGCTATACGACGGGGGGGTCCTACGAGCAGTACTTC.

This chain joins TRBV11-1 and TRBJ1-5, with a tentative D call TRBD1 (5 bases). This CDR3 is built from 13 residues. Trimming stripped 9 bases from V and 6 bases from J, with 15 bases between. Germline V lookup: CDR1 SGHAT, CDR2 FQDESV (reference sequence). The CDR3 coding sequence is TGTGCCAGTTCTAAGGGGTCGGGTCAGCCCCAGCATTTT. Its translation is CASSKGSGQPQHF.

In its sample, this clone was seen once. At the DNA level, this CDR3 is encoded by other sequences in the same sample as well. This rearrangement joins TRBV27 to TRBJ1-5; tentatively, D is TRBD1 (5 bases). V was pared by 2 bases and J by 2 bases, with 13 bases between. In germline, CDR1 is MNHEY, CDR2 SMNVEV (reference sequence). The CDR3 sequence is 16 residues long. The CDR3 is CASSLMGLMGNQPQHF. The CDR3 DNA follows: TGTGCCAGCAGTTTAATGGGGCTTATGGGCAATCAGCCCCAGCATTTT.

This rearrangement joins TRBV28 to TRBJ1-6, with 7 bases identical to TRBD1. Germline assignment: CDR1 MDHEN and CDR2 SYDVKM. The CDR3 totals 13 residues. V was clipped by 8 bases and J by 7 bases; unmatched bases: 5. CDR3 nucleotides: TGTGCCAGCCGGGGACAGAAGAATTCACCCCTCCACTTT. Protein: CASRGQKNSPLHF.

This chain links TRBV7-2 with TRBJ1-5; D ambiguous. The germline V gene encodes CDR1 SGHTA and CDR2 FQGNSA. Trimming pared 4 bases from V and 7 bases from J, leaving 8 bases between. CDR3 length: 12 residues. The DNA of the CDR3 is TGTGCCAGCAGCTCCGGAGAGCAGCCCCAGCATTTT. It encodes CASSSGEQPQHF. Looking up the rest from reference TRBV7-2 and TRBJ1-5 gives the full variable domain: GAGVSQSPSNKVTEKGKDVELRCDPISGHTALYWYRQSLGQGLEFLIYFQGNSAPDKSGLPSDRFSAERTGGSVSTLTIQRTQQEDSAVYLCASSSGEQPQHFGDGTRLSIL.

The CDR3 region has the DNA TGTGCCAGCAGCTTGACCTCGGTAGGGGTCGGGACTGAAGCTTTCTTT. Its protein product is CASSLTSVGVGTEAFF. The gene calls are TRBV5-5 and TRBJ1-1; D is perhaps TRBD1 (5 bases). CDR3 size: 16 residues. Trimming pared 1 base from V and 5 bases from J, leaving 18 bases between. Germline values: CDR1 SGHKS, CDR2 YYEKEE (reference sequence).

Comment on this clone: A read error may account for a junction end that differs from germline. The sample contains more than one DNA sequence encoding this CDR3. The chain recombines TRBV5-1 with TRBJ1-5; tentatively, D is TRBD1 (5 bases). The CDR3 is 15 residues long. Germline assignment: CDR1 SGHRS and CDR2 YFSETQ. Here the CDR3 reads CASSLAAGSNQPQHF. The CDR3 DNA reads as TGCGCCAGCAGTTTGGCCGCAGGGAGCAATCAGCCCCAGCATTTT.

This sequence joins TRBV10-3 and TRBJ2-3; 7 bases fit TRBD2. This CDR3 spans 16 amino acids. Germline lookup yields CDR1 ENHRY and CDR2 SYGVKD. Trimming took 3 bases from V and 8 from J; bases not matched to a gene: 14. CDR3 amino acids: CAISESRAGVAGTQYF. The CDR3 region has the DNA TGTGCCATCAGTGAATCCCGTGCGGGGGTAGCGGGTACGCAGTATTTT.

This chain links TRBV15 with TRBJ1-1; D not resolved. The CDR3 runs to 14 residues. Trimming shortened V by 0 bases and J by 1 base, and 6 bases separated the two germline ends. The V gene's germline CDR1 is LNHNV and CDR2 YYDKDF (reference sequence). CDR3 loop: CATSRDGGNTEAFF. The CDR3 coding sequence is TGTGCCACCAGCAGAGATGGAGGGAACACTGAAGCTTTCTTT.

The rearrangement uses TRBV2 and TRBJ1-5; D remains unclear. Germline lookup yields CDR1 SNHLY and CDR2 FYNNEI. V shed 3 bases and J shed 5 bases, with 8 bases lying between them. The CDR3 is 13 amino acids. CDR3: CASSDRLYQPQHF. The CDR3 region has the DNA TGTGCCAGCAGTGACAGGCTTTATCAGCCCCAGCATTTT.

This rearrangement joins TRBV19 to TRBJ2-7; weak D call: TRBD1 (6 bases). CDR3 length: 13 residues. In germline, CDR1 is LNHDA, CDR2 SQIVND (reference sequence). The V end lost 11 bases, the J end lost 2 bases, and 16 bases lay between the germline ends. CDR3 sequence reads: CASGQWGTYEQYF. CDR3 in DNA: TGTGCCTCCGGACAGTGGGGGACCTACGAGCAGTACTTC.

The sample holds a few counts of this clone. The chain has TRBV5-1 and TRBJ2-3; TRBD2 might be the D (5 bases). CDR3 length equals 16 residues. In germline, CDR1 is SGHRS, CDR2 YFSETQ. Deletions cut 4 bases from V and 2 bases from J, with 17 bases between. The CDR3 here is CASSRTGIPTTDTQYF. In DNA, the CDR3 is TGCGCCAGCAGCAGGACCGGGATCCCTACCACAGATACGCAGTATTTT.

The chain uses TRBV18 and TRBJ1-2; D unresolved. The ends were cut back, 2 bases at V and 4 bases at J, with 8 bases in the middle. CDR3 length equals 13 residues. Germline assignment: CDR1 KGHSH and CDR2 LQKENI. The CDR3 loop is CASSPSGSYGYTF. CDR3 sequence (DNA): TGTGCCAGCTCACCAAGTGGGAGCTATGGCTACACCTTC.

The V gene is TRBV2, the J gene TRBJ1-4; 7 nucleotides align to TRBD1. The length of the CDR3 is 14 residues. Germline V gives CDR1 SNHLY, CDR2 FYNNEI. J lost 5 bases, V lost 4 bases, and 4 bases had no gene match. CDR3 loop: CASSGQGENEKLFF. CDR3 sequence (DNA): TGTGCCAGCAGTGGACAGGGAGAGAATGAAAAACTGTTTTTT.

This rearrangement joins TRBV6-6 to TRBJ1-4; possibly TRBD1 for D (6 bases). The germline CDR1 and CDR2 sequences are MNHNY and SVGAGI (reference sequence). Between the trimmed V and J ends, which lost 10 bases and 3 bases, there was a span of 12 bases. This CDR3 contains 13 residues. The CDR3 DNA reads TGTGCCATTTGGGCAGGGGCTAATGAAAAACTGTTTTTT. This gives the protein CAIWAGANEKLFF.

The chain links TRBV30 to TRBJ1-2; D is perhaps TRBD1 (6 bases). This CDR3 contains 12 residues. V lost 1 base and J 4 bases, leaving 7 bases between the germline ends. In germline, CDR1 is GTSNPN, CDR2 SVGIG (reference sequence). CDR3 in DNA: TGTGCCTGGAGTGCAGGGGCCTATGGCTACACCTTC. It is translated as CAWSAGAYGYTF.

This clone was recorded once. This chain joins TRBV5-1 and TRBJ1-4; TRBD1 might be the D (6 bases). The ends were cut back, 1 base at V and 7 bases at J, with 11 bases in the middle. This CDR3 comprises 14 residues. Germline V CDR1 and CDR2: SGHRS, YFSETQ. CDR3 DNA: TGCGCCAGCAGCTTGACAGGGCGGTCTGAAAAACTGTTTTTT. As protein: CASSLTGRSEKLFF.

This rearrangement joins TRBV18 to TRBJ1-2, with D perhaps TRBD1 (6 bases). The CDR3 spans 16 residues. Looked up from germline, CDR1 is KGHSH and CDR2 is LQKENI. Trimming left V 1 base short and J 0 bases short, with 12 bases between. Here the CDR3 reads CASSPLEGQPNYGYTF. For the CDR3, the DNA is TGTGCCAGCTCACCACTCGAAGGACAGCCTAACTATGGCTACACCTTC.

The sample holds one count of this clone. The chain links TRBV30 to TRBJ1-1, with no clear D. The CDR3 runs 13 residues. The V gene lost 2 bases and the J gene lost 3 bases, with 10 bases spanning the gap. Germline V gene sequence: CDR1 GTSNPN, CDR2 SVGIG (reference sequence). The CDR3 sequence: CAWSPQIYTEAFF. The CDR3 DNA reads TGTGCCTGGAGTCCACAGATATACACTGAAGCTTTCTTT.

DNA of the CDR3: TGTGCCAGCAGCCCCCTCCCGGGGGGGAACACAGATACGCAGTATTTT. This encodes CASSPLPGGNTDTQYF. The genes are TRBV9 and TRBJ2-3; 8 bases map to TRBD2. Per germline, CDR1 SGDLS and CDR2 YYNGEE. The trim removed 4 bases at V and 2 bases at J, leaving 9 bases unmatched. The CDR3 spans 16 residues.

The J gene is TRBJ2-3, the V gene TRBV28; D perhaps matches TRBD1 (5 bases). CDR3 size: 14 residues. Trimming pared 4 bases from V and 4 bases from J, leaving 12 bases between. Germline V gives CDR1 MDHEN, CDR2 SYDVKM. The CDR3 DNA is TGTGCCAGCAGTTCATCCGACAGTGCAGATACGCAGTATTTT. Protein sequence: CASSSSDSADTQYF.

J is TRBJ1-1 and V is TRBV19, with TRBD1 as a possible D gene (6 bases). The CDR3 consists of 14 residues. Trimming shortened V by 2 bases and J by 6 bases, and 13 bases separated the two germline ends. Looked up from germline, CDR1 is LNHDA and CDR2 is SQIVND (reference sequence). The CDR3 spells CASSIMSDSPEAFF. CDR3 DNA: TGTGCCAGTAGTATAATGTCGGACAGCCCTGAAGCTTTCTTT.